The rows below give T cell receptor beta chains drawn from one sample of a study of immune heterogeneity within non-small cell lung tumors. TCRdb used MiXCR to reprocess the multiplex PCR reads, holding one entry per CDR3 protein. This repertoire shows almost 3,000 distinct CDR3 sequences, 25% found once; its top ten account for 16%. Material for sequencing was lung tumor tissue. The receptors were gathered from a female donor with non-small cell lung cancer. Both conserved end residues are part of each CDR3. Each record gives: V gene, J gene, D gene, clone size, CDR3 protein, CDR3 DNA. D genes are given only for firm matches. Clone sizes are given selectively: once, few, many, or a class where the clone is expanded.

>TRBV19|TRBJ1-5|.|.
CATSKWGNQPQHF
TGTGCCACTAGTAAATGGGGCAATCAGCCCCAGCATTTT
>TRBV28|TRBJ1-1|.|few
CASSFDTEAFF
TGTGCCAGCAGTTTTGACACTGAAGCTTTCTTT
>TRBV20-1|TRBJ2-7|.|few
CSASLSPTYEQYF
TGCAGTGCGTCCCTCTCCCCAACCTACGAGCAGTACTTC
>TRBV2|TRBJ2-1|TRBD2|.
CASSDDSGGRNEQFF
TGTGCCAGCAGTGATGACTCGGGAGGACGGAATGAGCAGTTCTTC
>TRBV27|TRBJ2-1|TRBD2|few
CASSFSGSTLSSYNEQFF
TGTGCCAGCAGTTTTAGCGGGTCGACTTTGAGCTCCTACAATGAGCAGTTCTTC
>TRBV11-2|TRBJ1-1|.|.
CASSLVVNTEAFF
TGTGCCAGCAGCTTAGTCGTGAACACTGAAGCTTTCTTT
>TRBV7-6|TRBJ2-3|TRBD2|.
CASSSLAGPDTQYF
TGTGCCAGCAGCTCTCTAGCGGGACCAGATACGCAGTATTTT
>TRBV9|TRBJ2-3|.|medium-sized
CASSVEGYTDTQYF
TGTGCCAGCAGCGTGGAGGGGTACACAGATACGCAGTATTTT
>TRBV3-1|TRBJ1-4|.|few
CASSPVGQRDEKLFF
TGTGCCAGCAGTCCAGTCGGCCAGAGGGATGAAAAACTGTTTTTT
>TRBV25-1|TRBJ2-7|TRBD2|medium-sized
CASRAGPYEQYF
TGTGCCAGCAGAGCGGGACCCTACGAGCAGTACTTC
>TRBV18|TRBJ2-2|.|medium-sized
CASSPPRGNTGELFF
TGTGCCAGCTCACCACCAAGGGGTAACACCGGGGAGCTGTTTTTT
>TRBV12-3/TRBV12-4|TRBJ2-7|.|medium-sized
CASSSTAYEQYF
TGTGCCAGCAGTTCGACAGCTTACGAGCAGTACTTC
>TRBV11-2|TRBJ1-1|.|.
CASSSKTVNTEAFF
TGTGCCAGCAGCTCTAAAACAGTGAACACTGAAGCTTTCTTT
>TRBV20-1|TRBJ2-1|TRBD2|.
CSARERVSSGVGNEQFF
TGCAGTGCTAGAGAAAGGGTAAGTAGCGGGGTCGGCAATGAGCAGTTCTTC
>TRBV11-2|TRBJ1-1|TRBD1|few
CASSTGQDTEAFF
TGTGCCAGCAGCACCGGACAGGACACTGAAGCTTTCTTT
>TRBV9|TRBJ2-1|.|few
CASSVDVRRGNEQFF
TGTGCCAGCAGCGTAGATGTTAGGCGGGGTAATGAGCAGTTCTTC
>TRBV20-1|TRBJ2-1|TRBD2|few
CSASPTSGRSEGEQFF
TGCAGTGCTTCACCGACTAGCGGTCGCTCAGAGGGTGAGCAGTTCTTC
>TRBV6-5|TRBJ2-5|.|few
CASSYSPTGPLSETQYF
TGTGCCAGCAGTTACTCACCAACAGGACCCTTGTCCGAGACCCAGTACTTC
>TRBV4-1|TRBJ2-1|TRBD1|medium-sized
CASSFLPGQGNNEQFF
TGCGCCAGCAGCTTTCTCCCGGGACAGGGGAACAATGAGCAGTTCTTC
>TRBV28|TRBJ1-1|.|few
CASSSRKSGNTEAFF
TGTGCCAGCAGTTCCCGCAAATCCGGCAACACTGAAGCTTTCTTT
>TRBV28|TRBJ2-7|.|medium-sized
CASSIKLGAYEQYF
TGTGCCAGCAGTATTAAGTTGGGGGCCTACGAGCAGTACTTC
>TRBV15|TRBJ2-3|.|few
CATRSPGAADTQYF
TGTGCCACCAGGTCACCAGGGGCCGCAGATACGCAGTATTTT
>TRBV3-1|TRBJ2-2|TRBD2|few
CASRPTSGSTGELFF
TGTGCCAGCAGACCGACTAGCGGGTCCACCGGGGAGCTGTTTTTT
>TRBV19|TRBJ2-7|.|medium-sized
CASSPPGTLLPTVFF
TGTGCCAGTAGTCCGCCCGGGACGCTACTTCCTACGGTCTTTTTC
>TRBV7-3|TRBJ1-6|TRBD1|.
CASSPGTGDNSPLHF
TGTGCCAGCAGCCCTGGGACAGGGGATAATTCACCCCTCCACTTT
>TRBV7-3|TRBJ2-1|TRBD2|few
CASRSSGSGNEQFF
TGTGCCAGCAGGTCGAGCGGGAGTGGGAATGAGCAGTTCTTC
>TRBV28|TRBJ2-7|TRBD2|.
CASRRERGSSYEQYF
TGTGCCAGCAGACGAGAGCGGGGAAGCTCCTACGAGCAGTACTTC
>TRBV19|TRBJ2-5|TRBD2|few
CASSPPGRGGTSGQETQYF
TGTGCCAGTAGTCCCCCTGGTAGGGGAGGAACTAGCGGGCAAGAGACCCAGTACTTC
>TRBV5-6|TRBJ1-5|.|.
CASSLAEGDNQPQHF
TGTGCCAGCAGCTTAGCGGAGGGAGATAATCAGCCCCAGCATTTT